The 15 T cell receptor beta chains presented below share a single source sample, sequenced in a study of post-analysis software for immune sequencing data. TCR beta cDNA libraries included unique molecular identifiers. Via MiXCR, TCRdb re-called the PCR reads, giving one row per CDR3 protein. The sample contains hundreds of thousands of distinct CDR3 sequences, less than 45% of which appear only once. Study observations and caveats: In patients, TRBV5-6, TRBV5-1 and TRBV20-1 belonged to roughly 5 TRBV segments found more frequently than in controls.

No antigen has been identified for these receptors. The sequenced material came from blood. The source of these receptors is a girl aged 10 to 17 with multiple sclerosis.

The V call is TRBV6-2 or TRBV6-3, the J call TRBJ1-4; no reliable D call. V shed 6 bases and J shed 7 bases, with 9 bases lying between them. This CDR3 comprises 12 residues. Germline-derived CDR1 and CDR2 are MNHEY and SVGEGT. The CDR3 nucleotides read TGTGCCAGCAGAAGGGATGTTGAAAAACTGTTTTTT. The encoded protein is CASRRDVEKLFF.

This clonotype has more than one count but fewer than ten. The chain employs TRBV20-1 and TRBJ2-5; no definite D call. The V and J ends lost 3 bases and 3 bases respectively, with 11 bases between them. Germline lookup yields CDR1 DFQATT and CDR2 SNEGSKA (reference sequence). The CDR3 length is 13 residues. This CDR3 is CSARASMEETQYF. The DNA for the CDR3 is TGCAGTGCTAGGGCTAGTATGGAAGAGACCCAGTACTTC.

This clonotype has a single count. CDR3 DNA sequence: TGTGCCAGCAGGGCCCTGACAGGGAAGATCAACGAGCAGTACTTC. As protein: CASRALTGKINEQYF. This chain joins TRBV2 and TRBJ2-5; 7 bases map to TRBD1. The last part of the DNA fits TRBJ2-7 better; the J call may be wrong. Germline loops: CDR1 SNHLY, CDR2 FYNNEI. The length of the CDR3 is 15 residues.

The gene calls are TRBV28 and TRBJ2-3, with D perhaps being TRBD1 or TRBD2 (5 bases each). The CDR3 spans 15 residues. The germline gives CDR1 MDHEN, CDR2 SYDVKM. V lost 4 bases and J lost 4, with 15 bases in between. The CDR3 bases are TGTGCCAGCAGTTGGGACCCAGCGGTCGCAGATACGCAGTATTTT. Amino acid sequence: CASSWDPAVADTQYF.

J is TRBJ1-1 and V is TRBV12-3 or TRBV12-4, with D maybe TRBD1 (5 bases). There are 14 residues in the CDR3. The V and J ends lost 5 bases and 4 bases respectively, with 14 bases between them. CDR3 region: CASSRIDGGTEAFF. The CDR3, as DNA: TGTGCCAGCAGTCGAATCGACGGGGGCACTGAAGCTTTCTTT.

This clonotype was counted a single time. J is TRBJ2-5 and V is TRBV5-1; 7 nucleotides align to TRBD2. The end of the DNA aligns better with TRBJ2-7, so the J call may be wrong. Germline lookup yields CDR1 SGHRS and CDR2 YFSETQ. There are 15 residues in the CDR3. The CDR3 reads CASSLGGGGTYEQYF. The CDR3, as DNA: TGCGCCAGCAGCTTGGGGGGCGGGGGTACCTACGAGCAGTACTTC.

The chain employs TRBV28 and TRBJ2-7; 7 nucleotides align to TRBD1. Germline V gives CDR1 MDHEN, CDR2 SYDVKM. V dropped 5 bases and J dropped 5; count of bases not matched to a gene: 9. The CDR3 extends over 14 amino acids. CDR3 sequence reads: CASSPRRGLDEQYF. The CDR3 DNA reads TGTGCCAGCAGTCCCCGAAGGGGGCTCGACGAGCAGTACTTC.

V and J are TRBV6-5 and TRBJ2-5; a weak D match, TRBD2 (6 bases). V lost 10 bases and J lost 3, with 12 bases in between. CDR3 length: 12 amino acids. Germline V gives CDR1 MNHEY, CDR2 SVGAGI. The CDR3 sequence is CAIGRGEETQYF. In DNA, the CDR3 is TGTGCCATCGGGAGAGGGGAAGAGACCCAGTACTTC.

This chain joins TRBV18 and TRBJ2-5, with 7 bases lining up with TRBD1. The last part of the DNA fits TRBJ2-7 better; the J call may be wrong. Germline V gives CDR1 KGHSH, CDR2 LQKENI. This CDR3 has 14 residues. CDR3 nucleotides: TGTGCCAGCTCACCAACCAGGGGGAATAACGAGCAGTACTTC. Protein sequence: CASSPTRGNNEQYF.

CDR3 in amino acids: CASSQGSYSRTKLYEQYF. CDR3 nucleotide sequence: TGTGCCAGCAGTCAAGGGTCCTATAGTAGAACAAAACTCTACGAGCAGTACTTC. J is TRBJ2-7 and V is TRBV28; D is unresolved. Trimming cost V 5 bases and J 3 bases, with 26 bases left between them. CDR3 length: 18 amino acids. Germline lookup yields CDR1 MDHEN and CDR2 SYDVKM.

A note on this clonotype: At one end the junction does not follow the germline gene, possibly because of a read error. The chain combines TRBV24-1 with TRBJ2-1; possibly TRBD2 for D (5 bases). CDR1 KGHDR and CDR2 SFDVKD come from the germline V gene. The CDR3 consists of 15 residues. CDR3 loop: CAASPPSGSYNEQFF. CDR3 DNA: TGTGCCGCCAGTCCGCCGAGCGGCTCCTACAATGAGCAGTTCTTC.

This clonotype was observed a few times. The genes are TRBV12-3 or TRBV12-4 and TRBJ2-1; D is perhaps TRBD1 (5 bases). CDR3 size: 15 residues. The V end was cut by 8 bases, the J end by 6 bases, with 20 bases between. CDR3 sequence: CASFRQGLARNEQFF. For the CDR3, the DNA is TGTGCCAGCTTCCGGCAGGGTCTGGCGCGCAATGAGCAGTTCTTC.

The chain links TRBV10-2 to TRBJ2-5; TRBD2 agrees at 9 bases. V trimming: 4 bases; J trimming: 5 bases; junction bases outside the gene matches: 5. Germline V lookup: CDR1 WSHSY, CDR2 SAAADI. This CDR3 region has 14 residues. The CDR3 here is CASSATSGRETQYF. CDR3 coding DNA: TGCGCCAGCAGTGCGACTAGCGGCCGGGAGACCCAGTACTTC.

This clonotype has only a few counts. The genes are TRBV6-5 and TRBJ1-2, with D possibly being TRBD1 (5 bases). The CDR3 is made up of 15 amino acids. Trimming shortened V by 0 bases and J by 8 bases, and 16 bases separated the two germline ends. From germline, CDR1 is MNHEY and CDR2 SVGAGI. The CDR3 DNA reads as TGTGCCAGCAGTTACTCGATCGGAGGCGGGACCGGCTACACCTTC. Protein sequence: CASSYSIGGGTGYTF.

The rearrangement joins TRBV10-3 to TRBJ1-6; no clear D gene. Germline lookup yields CDR1 ENHRY and CDR2 SYGVKD. The V end lost 4 bases, the J end lost 14 bases, and 9 bases lay between the germline ends. This CDR3 spans 11 amino acids. The CDR3 coding sequence is TGTGCCATCAGTGGTGGCGGAACCCTCCACTTT. Its translation: CAISGGGTLHF.